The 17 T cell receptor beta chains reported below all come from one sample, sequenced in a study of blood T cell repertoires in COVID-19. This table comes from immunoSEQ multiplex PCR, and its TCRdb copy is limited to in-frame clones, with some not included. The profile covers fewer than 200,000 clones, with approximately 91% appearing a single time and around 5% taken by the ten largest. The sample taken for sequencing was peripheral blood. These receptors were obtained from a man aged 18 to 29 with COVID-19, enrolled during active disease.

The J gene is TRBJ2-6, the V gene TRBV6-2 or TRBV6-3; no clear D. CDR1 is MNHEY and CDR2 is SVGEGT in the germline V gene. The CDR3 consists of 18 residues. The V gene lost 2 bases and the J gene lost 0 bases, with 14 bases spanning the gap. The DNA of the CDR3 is TGTGCCAGCAGTTACGAGATTGGGCCGTTCTCTGGGGCCAACGTCCTGACTTTC. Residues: CASSYEIGPFSGANVLTF.

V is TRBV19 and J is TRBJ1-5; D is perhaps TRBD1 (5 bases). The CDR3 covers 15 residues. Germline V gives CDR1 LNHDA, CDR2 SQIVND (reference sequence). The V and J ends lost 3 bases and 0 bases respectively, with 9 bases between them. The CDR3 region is CASSIVGPSNQPQHF. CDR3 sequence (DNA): TGTGCCAGTAGTATTGTGGGGCCTAGCAATCAGCCCCAGCATTTT.

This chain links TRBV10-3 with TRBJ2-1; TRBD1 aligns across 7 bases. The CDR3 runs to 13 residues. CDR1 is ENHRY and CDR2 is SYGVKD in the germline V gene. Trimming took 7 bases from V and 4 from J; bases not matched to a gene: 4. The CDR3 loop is CAIIGDSYNEQFF. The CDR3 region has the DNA TGTGCCATCATAGGGGACAGTTACAATGAGCAGTTCTTC.

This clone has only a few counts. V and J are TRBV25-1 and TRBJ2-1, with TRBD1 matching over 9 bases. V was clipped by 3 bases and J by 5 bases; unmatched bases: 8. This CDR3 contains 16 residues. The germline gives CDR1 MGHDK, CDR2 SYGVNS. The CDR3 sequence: CASSDGIGTGHNEQFF. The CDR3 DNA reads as TGTGCCAGCAGTGATGGTATTGGGACAGGGCACAATGAGCAGTTCTTC.

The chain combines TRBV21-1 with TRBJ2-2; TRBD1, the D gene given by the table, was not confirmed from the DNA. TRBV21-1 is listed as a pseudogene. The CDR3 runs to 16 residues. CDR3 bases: TGTGCCAGCAGCAAAGTGCACAGGGGGTTGAACGGGGAGCTGTTTTTT. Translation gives CASSKVHRGLNGELFF.

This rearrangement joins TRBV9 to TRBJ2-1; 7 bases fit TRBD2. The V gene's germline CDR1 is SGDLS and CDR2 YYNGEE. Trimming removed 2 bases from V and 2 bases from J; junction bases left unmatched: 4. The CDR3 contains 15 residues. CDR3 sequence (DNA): TGTGCCAGCAGCGTCGATCTAGCGGCCTACAATGAGCAGTTCTTC. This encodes CASSVDLAAYNEQFF.

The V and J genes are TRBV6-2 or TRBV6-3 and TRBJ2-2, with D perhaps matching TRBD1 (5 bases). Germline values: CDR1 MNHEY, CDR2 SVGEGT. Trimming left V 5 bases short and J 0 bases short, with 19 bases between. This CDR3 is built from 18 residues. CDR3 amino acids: CASSTLRAGQTNTGELFF. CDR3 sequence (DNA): TGTGCCAGCAGTACACTCCGCGCAGGGCAGACGAACACCGGGGAGCTGTTTTTT.

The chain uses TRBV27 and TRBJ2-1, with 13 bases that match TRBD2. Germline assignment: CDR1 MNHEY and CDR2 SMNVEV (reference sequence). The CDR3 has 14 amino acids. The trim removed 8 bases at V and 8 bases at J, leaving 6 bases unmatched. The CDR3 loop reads CASQLAGGVYEQFF. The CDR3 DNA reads TGTGCCAGCCAACTAGCGGGAGGGGTCTATGAGCAGTTCTTC.

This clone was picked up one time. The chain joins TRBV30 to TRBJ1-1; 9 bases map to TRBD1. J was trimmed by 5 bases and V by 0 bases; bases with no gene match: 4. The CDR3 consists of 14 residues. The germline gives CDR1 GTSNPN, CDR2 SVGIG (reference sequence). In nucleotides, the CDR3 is TGTGCCTGGAGTGTACAGGGGGCGCGTACTGAAGCTTTCTTT. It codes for CAWSVQGARTEAFF.

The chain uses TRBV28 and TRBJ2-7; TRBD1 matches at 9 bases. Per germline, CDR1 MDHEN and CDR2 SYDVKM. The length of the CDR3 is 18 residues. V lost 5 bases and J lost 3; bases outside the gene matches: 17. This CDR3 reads CASSIFIGGQGGIYEQYF. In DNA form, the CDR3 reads TGTGCCAGCAGTATATTTATTGGGGGACAGGGCGGGATCTACGAGCAGTACTTC.

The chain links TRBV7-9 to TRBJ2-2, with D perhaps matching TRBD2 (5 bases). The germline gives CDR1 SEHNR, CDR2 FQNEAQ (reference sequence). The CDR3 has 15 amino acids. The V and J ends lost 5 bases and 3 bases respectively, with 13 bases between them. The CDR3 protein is CASSRRGPDTGELFF. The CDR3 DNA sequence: TGTGCCAGCAGCAGACGAGGGCCCGACACCGGGGAGCTGTTTTTT. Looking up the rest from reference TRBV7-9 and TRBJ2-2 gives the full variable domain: DTGVSQNPRHKITKRGQNVTFRCDPISEHNRLYWYRQTLGQGPEFLTYFQNEAQLEKSRLLSDRFSAERPKGSFSTLEIQRTEQGDSAMYLCASSRRGPDTGELFFGEGSRLTVL.

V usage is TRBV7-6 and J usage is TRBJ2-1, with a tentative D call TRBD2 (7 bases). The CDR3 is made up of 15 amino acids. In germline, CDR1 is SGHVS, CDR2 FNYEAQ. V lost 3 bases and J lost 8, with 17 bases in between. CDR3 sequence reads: CASSFGGREFDEQFF. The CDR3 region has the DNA TGTGCCAGCAGCTTCGGGGGGCGGGAGTTCGATGAGCAGTTCTTC.

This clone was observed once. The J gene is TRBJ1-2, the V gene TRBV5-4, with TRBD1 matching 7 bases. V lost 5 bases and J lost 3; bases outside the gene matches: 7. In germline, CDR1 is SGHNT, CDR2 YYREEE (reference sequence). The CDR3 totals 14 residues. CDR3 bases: TGTGCCAGCAGTATCGACAGGGCCGACTATGGCTACACCTTC. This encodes CASSIDRADYGYTF.

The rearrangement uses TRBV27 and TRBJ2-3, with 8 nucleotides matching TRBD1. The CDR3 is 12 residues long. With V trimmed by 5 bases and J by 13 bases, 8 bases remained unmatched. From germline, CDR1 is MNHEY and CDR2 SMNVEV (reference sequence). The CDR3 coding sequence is TGTGCCAGCAGTCTAGGACAGGGCCTTAAGTATTTT. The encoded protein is CASSLGQGLKYF.

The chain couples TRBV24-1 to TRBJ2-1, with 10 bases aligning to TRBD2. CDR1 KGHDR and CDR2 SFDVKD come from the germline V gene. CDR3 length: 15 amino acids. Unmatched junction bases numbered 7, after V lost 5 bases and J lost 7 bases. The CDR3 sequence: CATSGALAGTNEQFF. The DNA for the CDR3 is TGTGCCACCAGTGGCGCACTAGCGGGAACAAATGAGCAGTTCTTC.

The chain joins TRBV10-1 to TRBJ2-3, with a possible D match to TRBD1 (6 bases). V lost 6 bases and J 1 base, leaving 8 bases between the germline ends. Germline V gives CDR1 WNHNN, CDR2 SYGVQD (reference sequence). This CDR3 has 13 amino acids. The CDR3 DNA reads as TGCGCCAGCAGCGCAGGGGGCACAGATACGCAGTATTTT. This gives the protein CASSAGGTDTQYF.

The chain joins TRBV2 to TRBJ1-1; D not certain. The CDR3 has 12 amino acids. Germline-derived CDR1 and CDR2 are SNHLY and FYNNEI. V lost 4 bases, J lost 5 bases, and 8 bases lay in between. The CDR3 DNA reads TGTGCCAGCAGTGGAGAGGTGACTGAAGCTTTCTTT. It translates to CASSGEVTEAFF.